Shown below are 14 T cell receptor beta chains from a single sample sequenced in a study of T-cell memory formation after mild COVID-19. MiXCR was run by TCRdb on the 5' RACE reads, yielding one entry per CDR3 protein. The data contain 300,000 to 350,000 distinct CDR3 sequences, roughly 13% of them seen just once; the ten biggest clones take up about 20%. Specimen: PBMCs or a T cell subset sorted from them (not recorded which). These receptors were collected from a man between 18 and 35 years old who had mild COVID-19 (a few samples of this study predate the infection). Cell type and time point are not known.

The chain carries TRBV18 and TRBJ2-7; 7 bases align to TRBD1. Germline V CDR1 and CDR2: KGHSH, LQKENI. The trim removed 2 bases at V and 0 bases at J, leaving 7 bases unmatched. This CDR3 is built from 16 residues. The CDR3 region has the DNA TGTGCCAGCTCACCATTTCAGGGGGAAGGCTCCTACGAGCAGTACGTC. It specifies CASSPFQGEGSYEQYV.

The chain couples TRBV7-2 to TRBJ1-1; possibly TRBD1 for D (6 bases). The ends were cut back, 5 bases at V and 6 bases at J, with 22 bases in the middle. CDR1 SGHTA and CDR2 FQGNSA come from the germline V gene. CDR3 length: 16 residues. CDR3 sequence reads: CASSLSPGAVLSEAFF. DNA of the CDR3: TGTGCCAGCAGCCTTAGTCCGGGGGCGGTCCTCTCTGAAGCTTTCTTT.

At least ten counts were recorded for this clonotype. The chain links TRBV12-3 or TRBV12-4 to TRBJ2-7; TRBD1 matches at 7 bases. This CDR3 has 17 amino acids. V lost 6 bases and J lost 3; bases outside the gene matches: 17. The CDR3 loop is CASRPNRQGVGDYEQYF. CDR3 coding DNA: TGTGCCAGCAGGCCTAACCGACAGGGTGTAGGGGACTACGAGCAGTACTTC.

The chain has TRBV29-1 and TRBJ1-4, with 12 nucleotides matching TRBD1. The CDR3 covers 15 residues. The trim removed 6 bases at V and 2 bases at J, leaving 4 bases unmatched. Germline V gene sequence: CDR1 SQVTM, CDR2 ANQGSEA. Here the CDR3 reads CSVGDRGQTNEKLFF. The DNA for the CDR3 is TGCAGCGTGGGGGACAGGGGGCAGACTAATGAAAAACTGTTTTTT.

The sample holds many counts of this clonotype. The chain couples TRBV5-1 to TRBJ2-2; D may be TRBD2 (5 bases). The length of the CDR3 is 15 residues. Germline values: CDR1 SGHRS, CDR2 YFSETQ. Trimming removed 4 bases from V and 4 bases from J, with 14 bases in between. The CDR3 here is CASSGTLAGTGELFF. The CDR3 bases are TGCGCCAGCAGCGGAACGTTGGCGGGCACCGGGGAGCTGTTTTTT.

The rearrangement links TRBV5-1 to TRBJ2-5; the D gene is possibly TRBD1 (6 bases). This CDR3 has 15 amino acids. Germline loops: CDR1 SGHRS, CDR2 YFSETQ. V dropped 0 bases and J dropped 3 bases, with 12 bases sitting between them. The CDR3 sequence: CASSLGRGVEETQYF. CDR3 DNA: TGCGCCAGCAGCTTGGGCAGGGGTGTGGAAGAGACCCAGTACTTC.

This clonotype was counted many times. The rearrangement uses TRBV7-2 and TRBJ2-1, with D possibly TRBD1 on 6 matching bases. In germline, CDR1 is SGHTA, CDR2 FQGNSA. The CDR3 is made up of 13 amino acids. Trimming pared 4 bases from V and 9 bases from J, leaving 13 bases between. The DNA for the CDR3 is TGTGCCAGCAGCTCAGGGACAATCTCTGAGCAGTTCTTC. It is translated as CASSSGTISEQFF.

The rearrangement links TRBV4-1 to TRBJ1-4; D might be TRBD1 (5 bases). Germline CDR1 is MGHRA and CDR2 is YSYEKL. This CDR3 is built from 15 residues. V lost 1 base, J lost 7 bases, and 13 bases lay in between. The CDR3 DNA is TGCGCCAGCAGCCAAGGTCGGGGAAGGGGTGAAAAACTGTTTTTT. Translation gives CASSQGRGRGEKLFF.

The CDR3 spells CSVLVELGAETQYF. CDR3 nucleotide sequence: TGCAGCGTTCTGGTTGAACTAGGGGCAGAGACCCAGTACTTC. The chain uses TRBV29-1 and TRBJ2-5; D might be TRBD1 or TRBD2, each matching 5 bases. The CDR3 spans 14 residues. Trimming cost V 5 bases and J 4 bases, with 17 bases left between them. The V gene's germline CDR1 is SQVTM and CDR2 ANQGSEA.

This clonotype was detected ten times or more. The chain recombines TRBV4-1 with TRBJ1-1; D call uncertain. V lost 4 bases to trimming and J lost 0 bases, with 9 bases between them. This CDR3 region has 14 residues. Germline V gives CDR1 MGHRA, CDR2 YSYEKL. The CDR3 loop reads CASSLLGMNTEAFF. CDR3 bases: TGCGCCAGCAGCCTTCTAGGGATGAACACTGAAGCTTTCTTT.

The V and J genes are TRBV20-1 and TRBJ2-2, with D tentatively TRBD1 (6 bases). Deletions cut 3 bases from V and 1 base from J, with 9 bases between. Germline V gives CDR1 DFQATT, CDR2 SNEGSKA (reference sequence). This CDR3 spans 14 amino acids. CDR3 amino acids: CSASTGQNTGELFF. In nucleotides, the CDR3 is TGCAGTGCTAGCACAGGGCAGAACACCGGGGAGCTGTTTTTT.

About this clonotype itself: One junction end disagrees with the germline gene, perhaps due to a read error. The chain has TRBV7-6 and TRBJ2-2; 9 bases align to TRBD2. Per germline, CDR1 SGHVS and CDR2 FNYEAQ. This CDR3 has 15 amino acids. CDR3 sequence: CASSGLAPNTGELFF. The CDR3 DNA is TGTGCTAGCAGCGGACTAGCGCCGAACACCGGGGAGCTGTTTTTT.

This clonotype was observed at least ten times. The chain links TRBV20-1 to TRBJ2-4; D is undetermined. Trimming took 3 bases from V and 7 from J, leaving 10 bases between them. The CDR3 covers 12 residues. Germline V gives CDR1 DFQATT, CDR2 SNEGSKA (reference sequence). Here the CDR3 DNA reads TGCAGTGCTAGGGCGGAAGTGAACATTCAGTACTTC. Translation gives CSARAEVNIQYF.

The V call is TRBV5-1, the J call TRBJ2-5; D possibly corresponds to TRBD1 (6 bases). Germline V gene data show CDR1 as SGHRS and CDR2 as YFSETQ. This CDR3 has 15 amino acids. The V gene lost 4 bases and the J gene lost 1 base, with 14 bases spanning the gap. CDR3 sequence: CASSPGTPSQETQYF. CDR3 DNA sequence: TGCGCCAGCAGCCCCGGGACACCCAGCCAAGAGACCCAGTACTTC.